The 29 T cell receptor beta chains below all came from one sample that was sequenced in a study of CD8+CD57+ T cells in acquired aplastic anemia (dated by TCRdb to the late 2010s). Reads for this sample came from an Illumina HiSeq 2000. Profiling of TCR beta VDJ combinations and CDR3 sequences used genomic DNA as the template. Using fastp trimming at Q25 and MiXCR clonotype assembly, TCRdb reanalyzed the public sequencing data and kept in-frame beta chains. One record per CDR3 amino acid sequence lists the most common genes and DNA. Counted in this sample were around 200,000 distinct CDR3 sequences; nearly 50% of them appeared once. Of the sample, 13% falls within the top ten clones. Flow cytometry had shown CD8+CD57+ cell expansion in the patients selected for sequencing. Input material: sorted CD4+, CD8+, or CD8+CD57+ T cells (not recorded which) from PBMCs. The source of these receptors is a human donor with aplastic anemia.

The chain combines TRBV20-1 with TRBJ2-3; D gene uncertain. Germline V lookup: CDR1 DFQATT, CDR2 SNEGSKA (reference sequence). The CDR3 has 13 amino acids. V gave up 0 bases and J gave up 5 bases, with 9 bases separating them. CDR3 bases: TGCAGTGCTAGAGATACGGGTCTAGATACGCAGTATTTT. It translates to CSARDTGLDTQYF.

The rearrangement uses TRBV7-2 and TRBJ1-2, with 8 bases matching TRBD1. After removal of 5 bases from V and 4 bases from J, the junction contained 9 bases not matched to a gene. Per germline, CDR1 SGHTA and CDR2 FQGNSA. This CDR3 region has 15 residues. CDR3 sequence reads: CASSHGDRPSYGYTF. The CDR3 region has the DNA TGTGCCAGCAGCCATGGGGACAGGCCTTCCTATGGCTACACCTTC. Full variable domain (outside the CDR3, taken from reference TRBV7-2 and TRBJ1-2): GAGVSQSPSNKVTEKGKDVELRCDPISGHTALYWYRQSLGQGLEFLIYFQGNSAPDKSGLPSDRFSAERTGGSVSTLTIQRTQQEDSAVYLCASSHGDRPSYGYTFGSGTRLTVV.

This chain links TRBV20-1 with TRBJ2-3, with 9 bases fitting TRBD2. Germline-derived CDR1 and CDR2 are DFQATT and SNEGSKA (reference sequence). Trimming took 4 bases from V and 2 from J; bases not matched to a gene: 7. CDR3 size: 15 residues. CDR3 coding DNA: TGCAGTGCTACCCTCGGGACTAGCCTCACAGATACGCAGTATTTT. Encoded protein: CSATLGTSLTDTQYF.

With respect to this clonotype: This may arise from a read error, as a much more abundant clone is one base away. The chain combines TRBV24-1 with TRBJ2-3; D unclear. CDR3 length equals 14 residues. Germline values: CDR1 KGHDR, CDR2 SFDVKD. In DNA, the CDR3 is TGTGCCACCGAATCCGGACGACGCACAGATACGCGGTATTTT. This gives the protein CATESGRRTDTRYF.

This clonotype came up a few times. The CDR3 spells CASSKSGISILAGELFF. The CDR3 nucleotides read TGTGCCAGCAGCAAATCCGGGATCTCAATCCTGGCCGGGGAGCTGTTTTTT. J is TRBJ2-2 and V is TRBV25-1; D perhaps matches TRBD2 (5 bases). Germline CDR1 MGHDK, CDR2 SYGVNS. This CDR3 has 17 amino acids. Trimming removed 6 bases at V and 6 bases at J, with 23 bases between.

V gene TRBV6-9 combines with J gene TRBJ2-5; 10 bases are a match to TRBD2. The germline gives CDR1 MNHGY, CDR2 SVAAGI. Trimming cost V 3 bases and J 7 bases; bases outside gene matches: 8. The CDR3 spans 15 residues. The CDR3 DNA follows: TGTGCCAGCAGTTACCCCGGGACTAGCGAGCCGACCCAGTACTTC. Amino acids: CASSYPGTSEPTQYF.

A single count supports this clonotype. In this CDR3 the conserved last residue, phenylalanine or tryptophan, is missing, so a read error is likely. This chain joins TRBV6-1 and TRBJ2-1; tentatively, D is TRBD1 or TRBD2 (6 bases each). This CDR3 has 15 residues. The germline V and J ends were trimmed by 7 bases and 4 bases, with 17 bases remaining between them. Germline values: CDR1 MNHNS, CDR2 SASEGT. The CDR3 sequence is CASTFFGGTYNEQFL. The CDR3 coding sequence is TGTGCCAGCACCTTCTTTGGAGGGACATACAATGAGCAGTTCCTC.

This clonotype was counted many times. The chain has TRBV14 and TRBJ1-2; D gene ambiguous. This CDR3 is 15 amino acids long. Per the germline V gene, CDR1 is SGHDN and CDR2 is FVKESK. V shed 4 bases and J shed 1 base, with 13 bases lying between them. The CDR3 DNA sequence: TGTGCCAGCAGCCTCCTCGGGCCCCTTAACTATGGCTACACCTTC. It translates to CASSLLGPLNYGYTF.

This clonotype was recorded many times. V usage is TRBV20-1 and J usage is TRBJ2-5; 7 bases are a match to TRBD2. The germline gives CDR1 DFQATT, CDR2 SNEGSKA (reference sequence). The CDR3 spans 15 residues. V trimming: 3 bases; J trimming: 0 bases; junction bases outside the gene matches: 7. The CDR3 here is CSASGRPPNQETQYF. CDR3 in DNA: TGCAGTGCTAGCGGGAGGCCCCCGAACCAAGAGACCCAGTACTTC.

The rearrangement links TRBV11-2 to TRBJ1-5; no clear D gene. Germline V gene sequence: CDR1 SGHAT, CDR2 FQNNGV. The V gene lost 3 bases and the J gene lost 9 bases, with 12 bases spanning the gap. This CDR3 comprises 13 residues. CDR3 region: CASSFDRDRPQHF. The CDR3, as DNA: TGTGCCAGCAGCTTTGACCGGGATCGGCCCCAGCATTTT.

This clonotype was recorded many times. Here the CDR3 reads CASSRRSGGWETQYF. The CDR3 coding sequence is TGCGCCAGCAGCCGAAGATCGGGGGGCTGGGAGACCCAGTACTTC. The gene calls are TRBV5-1 and TRBJ2-5; D is perhaps TRBD2 (7 bases). V was pared by 4 bases and J by 5 bases, with 18 bases between. The germline CDR1 and CDR2 sequences are SGHRS and YFSETQ. This CDR3 spans 15 amino acids.

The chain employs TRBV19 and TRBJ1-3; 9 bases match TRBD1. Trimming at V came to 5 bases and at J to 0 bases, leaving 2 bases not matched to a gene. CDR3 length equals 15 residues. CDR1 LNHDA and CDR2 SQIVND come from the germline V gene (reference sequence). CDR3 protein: CASSGTGTSGNTIYF. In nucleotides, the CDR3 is TGTGCCAGTAGTGGGACAGGGACCTCTGGAAACACCATATATTTT.

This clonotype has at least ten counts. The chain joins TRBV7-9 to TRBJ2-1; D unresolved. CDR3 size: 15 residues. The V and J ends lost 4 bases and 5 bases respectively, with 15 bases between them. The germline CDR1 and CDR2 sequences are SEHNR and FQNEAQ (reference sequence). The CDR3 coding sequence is TGTGCCAGCAGCTCCGTGATCGAGAGTAACAATGAGCAGTTCTTC. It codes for CASSSVIESNNEQFF.

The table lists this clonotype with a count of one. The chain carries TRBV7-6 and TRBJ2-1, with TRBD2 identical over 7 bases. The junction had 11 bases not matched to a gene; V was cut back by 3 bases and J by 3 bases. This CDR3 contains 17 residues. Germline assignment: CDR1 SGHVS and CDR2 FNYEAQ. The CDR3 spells CASSFVGGMADYNEQFF. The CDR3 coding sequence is TGTGCCAGCAGCTTTGTGGGGGGGATGGCGGACTACAATGAGCAGTTCTTC.

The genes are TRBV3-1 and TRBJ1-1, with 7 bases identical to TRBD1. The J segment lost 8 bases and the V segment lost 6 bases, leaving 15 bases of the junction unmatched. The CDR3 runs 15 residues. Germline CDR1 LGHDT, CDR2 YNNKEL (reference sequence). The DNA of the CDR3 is TGTGCCAGCAGTCGCATGCAGACAGGGAGTTCGGAAGCTTTCTTT. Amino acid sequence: CASSRMQTGSSEAFF.

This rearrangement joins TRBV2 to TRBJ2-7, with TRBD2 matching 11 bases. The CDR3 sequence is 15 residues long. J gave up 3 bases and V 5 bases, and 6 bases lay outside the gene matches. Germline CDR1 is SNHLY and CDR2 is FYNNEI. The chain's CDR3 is CASSTLAGEGYEQYF. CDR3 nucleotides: TGTGCCAGCAGTACACTAGCGGGGGAGGGCTACGAGCAGTACTTC.

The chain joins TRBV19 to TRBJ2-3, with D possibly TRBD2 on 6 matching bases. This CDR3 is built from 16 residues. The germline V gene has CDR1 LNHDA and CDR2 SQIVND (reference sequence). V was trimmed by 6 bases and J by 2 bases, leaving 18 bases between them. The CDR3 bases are TGTGCCAGTAGCATTCTGCTAGCGACGAACACAGATACGCAGTATTTT. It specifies CASSILLATNTDTQYF.

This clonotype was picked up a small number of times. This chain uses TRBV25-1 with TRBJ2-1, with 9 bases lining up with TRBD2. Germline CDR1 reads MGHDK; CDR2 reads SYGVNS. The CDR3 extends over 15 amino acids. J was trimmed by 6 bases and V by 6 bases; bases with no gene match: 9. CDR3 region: CASSATAGGPNEQFF. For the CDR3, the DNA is TGTGCCAGCAGCGCCACGGCGGGAGGGCCCAATGAGCAGTTCTTC.

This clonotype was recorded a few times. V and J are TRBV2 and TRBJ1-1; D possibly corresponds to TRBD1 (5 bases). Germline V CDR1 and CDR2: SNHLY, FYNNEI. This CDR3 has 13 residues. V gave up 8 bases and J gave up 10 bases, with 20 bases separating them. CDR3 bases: TGTGCCAGCGTGGGACGGACTCTGGCGGGAGCTTTCTTT. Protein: CASVGRTLAGAFF.

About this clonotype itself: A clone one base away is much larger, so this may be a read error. CDR3 amino acids: CASSFQRGLGGTQYF. The CDR3 nucleotides read TGTGCCAGCAGCTTCCAGCGGGGCTTGGGAGGTACGCAGTATTTT. This chain uses TRBV9 with TRBJ2-3, with 7 bases that match TRBD2. Unmatched junction bases numbered 13, after V lost 4 bases and J lost 8 bases. This CDR3 spans 15 amino acids. Germline V gene lookup returns CDR1 SGDLS and CDR2 YYNGEE.

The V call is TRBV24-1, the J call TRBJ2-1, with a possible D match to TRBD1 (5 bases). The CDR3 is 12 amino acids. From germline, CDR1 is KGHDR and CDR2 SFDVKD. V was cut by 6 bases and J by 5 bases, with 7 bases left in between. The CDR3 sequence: CATSPRDNEQFF. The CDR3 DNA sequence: TGTGCCACCAGTCCCAGGGACAATGAGCAGTTCTTC.

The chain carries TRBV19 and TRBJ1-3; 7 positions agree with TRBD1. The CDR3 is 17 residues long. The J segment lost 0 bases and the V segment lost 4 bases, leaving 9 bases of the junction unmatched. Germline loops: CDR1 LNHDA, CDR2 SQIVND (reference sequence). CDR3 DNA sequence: TGTGCCAGTAGTACCGGACAGGTCCGCTTCTCTGGAAACACCATATATTTT. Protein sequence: CASSTGQVRFSGNTIYF.

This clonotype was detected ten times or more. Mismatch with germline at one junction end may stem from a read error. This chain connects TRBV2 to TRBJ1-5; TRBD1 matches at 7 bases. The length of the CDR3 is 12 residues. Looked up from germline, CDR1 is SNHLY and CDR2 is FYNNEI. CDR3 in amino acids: CASRENRGPLDF. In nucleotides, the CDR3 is TGTGCCAGCAGGGAGAACAGGGGACCCTTGGATTTT.

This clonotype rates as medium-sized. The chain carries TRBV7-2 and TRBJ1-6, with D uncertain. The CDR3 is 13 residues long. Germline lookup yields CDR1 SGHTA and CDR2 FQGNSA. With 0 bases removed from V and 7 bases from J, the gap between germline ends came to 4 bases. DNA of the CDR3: TGTGCCAGCAGCTTAGCAGGGAATTCACCCCTCCACTTT. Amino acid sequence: CASSLAGNSPLHF. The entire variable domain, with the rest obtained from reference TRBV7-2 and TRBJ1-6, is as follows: GAGVSQSPSNKVTEKGKDVELRCDPISGHTALYWYRQSLGQGLEFLIYFQGNSAPDKSGLPSDRFSAERTGGSVSTLTIQRTQQEDSAVYLCASSLAGNSPLHFGNGTRLTVT.

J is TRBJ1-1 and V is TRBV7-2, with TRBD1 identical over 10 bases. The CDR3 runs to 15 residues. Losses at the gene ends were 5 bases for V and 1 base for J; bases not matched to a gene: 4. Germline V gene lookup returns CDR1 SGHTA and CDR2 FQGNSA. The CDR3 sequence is CASSVTGGPNTEAFF. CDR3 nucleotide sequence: TGTGCCAGCAGCGTGACAGGGGGCCCGAACACTGAAGCTTTCTTT.

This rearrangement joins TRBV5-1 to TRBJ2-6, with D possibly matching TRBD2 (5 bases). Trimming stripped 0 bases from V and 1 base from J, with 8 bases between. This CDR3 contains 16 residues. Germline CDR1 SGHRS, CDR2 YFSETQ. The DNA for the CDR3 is TGCGCCAGCAGCTTGGGTAGGGAGTCTGGGGCCAACGTCCTGACTTTC. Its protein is CASSLGRESGANVLTF.

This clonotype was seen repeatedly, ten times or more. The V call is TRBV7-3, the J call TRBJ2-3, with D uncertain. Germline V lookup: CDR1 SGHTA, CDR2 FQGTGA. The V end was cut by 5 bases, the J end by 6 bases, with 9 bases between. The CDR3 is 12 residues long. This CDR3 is CASSPSSDTQYF. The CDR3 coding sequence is TGTGCCAGCAGCCCTTCGTCGGATACGCAGTATTTT.

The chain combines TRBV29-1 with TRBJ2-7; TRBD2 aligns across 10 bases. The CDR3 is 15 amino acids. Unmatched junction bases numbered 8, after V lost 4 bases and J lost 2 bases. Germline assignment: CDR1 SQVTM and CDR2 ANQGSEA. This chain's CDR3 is CSVVLAGEGAYEQYF. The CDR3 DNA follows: TGCAGCGTTGTGCTAGCGGGGGAGGGGGCCTACGAGCAGTACTTC.

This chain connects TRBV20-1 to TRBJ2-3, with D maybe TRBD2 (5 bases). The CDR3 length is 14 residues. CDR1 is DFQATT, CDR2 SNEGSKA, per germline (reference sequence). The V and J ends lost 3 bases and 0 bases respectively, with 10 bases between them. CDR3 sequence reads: CSASSGVSTDTQYF. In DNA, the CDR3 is TGCAGTGCTAGTTCCGGGGTGAGCACAGATACGCAGTATTTT.